This entry lists 20 T cell receptor beta chains sequenced from one sample in a study of blood T cell repertoires in COVID-19. Assay used: immunoSEQ multiplex PCR; TCRdb lists only in-frame clones, some missing. Here the sample spans approximately 92,000 clones, about 83% being singletons. Sequenced: peripheral blood. The receptors were gathered from a man aged 70 or older with active or convalescent COVID-19.

The chain employs TRBV6-5 and TRBJ1-6; D perhaps matches TRBD1 (6 bases). This CDR3 region has 14 residues. Germline CDR1 is MNHEY and CDR2 is SVGAGI. V was cut by 0 bases and J by 8 bases, with 8 bases left in between. The CDR3 DNA follows: TGTGCCAGCAGTTACTCGAAGGGGGATTCACCCCTCCACTTT. Residues: CASSYSKGDSPLHF.

The chain's CDR3 is CASSLAGSRVGNTIYF. As DNA, the CDR3 is TGTGCCAGCAGCTTAGCCGGGAGTCGTGTTGGAAACACCATATATTTT. This chain connects TRBV7-9 to TRBJ1-3; D not resolved. This CDR3 contains 16 residues. Germline assignment: CDR1 SEHNR and CDR2 FQNEAQ (reference sequence). Trimming took 0 bases from V and 3 from J, leaving 12 bases between them.

V gene TRBV2 combines with J gene TRBJ1-1; D may be TRBD1 (5 bases). The germline V and J ends were trimmed by 1 base and 5 bases, with 11 bases remaining between them. The CDR3 has 14 residues. Germline CDR1 is SNHLY and CDR2 is FYNNEI. The CDR3 bases are TGTGCCAGCAGTGAAGGCAGGGTGGGAACTGAAGCTTTCTTT. Its translation is CASSEGRVGTEAFF.

The chain joins TRBV3-1 (or the pseudogene TRBV3-2) to TRBJ1-5; TRBD1 matches at 8 bases. The CDR3 is 14 residues long. J gave up 4 bases and V 3 bases, and 2 bases lay outside the gene matches. CDR1 and CDR2 from the germline V gene are LGHDT and YNNKEL (reference sequence). The CDR3 loop reads CASSQRQGNQPQHF. The CDR3 nucleotides are TGTGCCAGCAGCCAGAGACAGGGGAATCAGCCCCAGCATTTT.

This rearrangement joins TRBV5-6 to TRBJ2-1, with a tentative D call TRBD1 (5 bases). Germline V gives CDR1 SGHDT, CDR2 YYEEEE. This CDR3 region has 17 residues. V dropped 5 bases and J dropped 5 bases, with 23 bases sitting between them. The CDR3 spells CASSPRTTAKGDNEQFF. The CDR3 nucleotides are TGTGCCAGCAGTCCTCGGACGACAGCCAAAGGGGACAATGAGCAGTTCTTC.

Here the CDR3 DNA reads TGTGCCAGCAGCTTATGGGACAGAGACAATGAGCAGTTCTTC. Amino acids: CASSLWDRDNEQFF. The genes are TRBV7-9 and TRBJ2-1; TRBD1 aligns across 7 bases. The CDR3 has 14 amino acids. V trimming: 2 bases; J trimming: 5 bases; junction bases outside the gene matches: 3. The germline CDR1 and CDR2 sequences are SEHNR and FQNEAQ (reference sequence).

The rearrangement uses TRBV6-6 and TRBJ1-5; the match to TRBD1 covers 9 bases. The CDR3 loop spans 16 amino acids. Trimming at V came to 0 bases and at J to 4 bases, leaving 4 bases not matched to a gene. The germline V gene encodes CDR1 MNHNY and CDR2 SVGAGI (reference sequence). The CDR3 reads CASSYSVGTGNQPQHF. CDR3 DNA: TGTGCCAGCAGTTACTCAGTTGGGACAGGGAATCAGCCCCAGCATTTT.

The V and J genes are TRBV9 and TRBJ2-3; weak D call: TRBD2 (7 bases). Germline V gives CDR1 SGDLS, CDR2 YYNGEE. This CDR3 contains 18 residues. Trimming pared 0 bases from V and 0 bases from J, leaving 17 bases between. CDR3: CASSVVGTGGASTDTQYF. CDR3 sequence (DNA): TGTGCCAGCAGCGTAGTTGGAACTGGGGGGGCGAGCACAGATACGCAGTATTTT. Filled out from reference TRBV9 and TRBJ2-3, the complete variable domain reads DSGVTQTPKHLITATGQRVTLRCSPRSGDLSVYWYQQSLDQGLQFLIQYYNGEERAKGNILERFSAQQFPDLHSELNLSSLELGDSALYFCASSVVGTGGASTDTQYFGPGTRLTVL.

Only a few counts were recorded for this clone. V and J are TRBV30 and TRBJ1-5; the D is unclear. The germline V gene encodes CDR1 GTSNPN and CDR2 SVGIG (reference sequence). V shed 7 bases and J shed 5 bases, with 21 bases lying between them. The CDR3 consists of 15 residues. The CDR3: CASLATGAEDQPQHF. The DNA of the CDR3 is TGTGCCTCTCTTGCCACGGGAGCCGAGGATCAGCCCCAGCATTTT.

The V gene is TRBV29-1, the J gene TRBJ2-5; no definite D call. Germline CDR1 reads SQVTM; CDR2 reads ANQGSEA. The CDR3 is 13 amino acids. The germline V and J ends were trimmed by 5 bases and 2 bases, with 12 bases remaining between them. This chain's CDR3 is CSVLRRVQETQYF. As DNA, the CDR3 is TGCAGCGTTTTGCGACGGGTTCAAGAGACCCAGTACTTC.

This chain connects TRBV6-4 to TRBJ2-1, with D perhaps matching TRBD2 (6 bases). The V and J ends lost 0 bases and 1 base respectively, with 13 bases between them. This CDR3 is built from 17 residues. CDR1 and CDR2 from the germline V gene are MRHNA and SNTAGT. DNA for the CDR3: TGTGCCAGCAGTGACTCCGGCGGGACTGGATCCTACAATGAGCAGTTCTTC. This codes for CASSDSGGTGSYNEQFF.

V is TRBV4-1 and J is TRBJ2-7, with D maybe TRBD2 (5 bases). Germline V gives CDR1 MGHRA, CDR2 YSYEKL. Trimming shortened V by 0 bases and J by 6 bases, and 6 bases separated the two germline ends. CDR3 length equals 12 residues. CDR3 amino acids: CASSQDGVEQYF. As DNA, the CDR3 is TGCGCCAGCAGCCAAGACGGGGTCGAGCAGTACTTC.

About this clone: This sample includes further DNA sequences coding for the same CDR3. V gene TRBV18 combines with J gene TRBJ2-5; TRBD1 matches at 7 bases. The CDR3 is 14 residues long. Germline CDR1 reads KGHSH; CDR2 reads LQKENI. J was trimmed by 4 bases and V by 2 bases; bases with no gene match: 4. CDR3 amino acids: CASSPGDSGETQYF. For the CDR3, the DNA is TGTGCCAGCTCACCAGGGGACAGCGGAGAGACCCAGTACTTC.

The V and J genes are TRBV7-2 and TRBJ2-3; tentative D call: TRBD1 (6 bases). Per germline, CDR1 SGHTA and CDR2 FQGNSA. The CDR3 totals 15 residues. V was shortened by 1 base and J by 1 base, with 9 bases between the two germline ends. The CDR3 coding sequence is TGTGCCAGCAGCTTAGTGGGGGCGGGCACAGATACGCAGTATTTT. Protein: CASSLVGAGTDTQYF.

This chain joins TRBV6-6 and TRBJ2-2; D gene unclear. The germline gives CDR1 MNHNY, CDR2 SVGAGI (reference sequence). The CDR3 length is 14 residues. V was trimmed by 4 bases and J by 4 bases, leaving 10 bases between them. The CDR3 is CASSSGSSTGELFF. As DNA, the CDR3 is TGTGCCAGCAGTTCCGGGTCTTCCACCGGGGAGCTGTTTTTT.

This clone was found a few times. The genes are TRBV2 and TRBJ1-2, with 8 bases fitting TRBD1. V shed 1 base and J 3 bases; nucleotides not matched to a gene: 4. The CDR3 has 15 amino acids. The germline gives CDR1 SNHLY, CDR2 FYNNEI. The CDR3 sequence is CASSEGGTGDYGYTF. CDR3 bases: TGTGCCAGCAGTGAAGGTGGGACAGGCGACTATGGCTACACCTTC.

This chain joins TRBV6-5 and TRBJ1-2; D gene unclear. CDR3 size: 15 residues. The germline V and J ends were trimmed by 0 bases and 8 bases, with 16 bases remaining between them. CDR1 and CDR2 (germline): MNHEY, SVGAGI. Here the CDR3 reads CASSYSEGGLGGYTF. The CDR3 region has the DNA TGTGCCAGCAGTTACTCGGAGGGAGGCCTAGGCGGCTACACCTTC.

This chain uses TRBV5-4 with TRBJ1-2; 10 positions agree with TRBD1. The CDR3 extends over 16 amino acids. V lost 4 bases, J lost 6 bases, and 12 bases stayed unmatched. Germline V lookup: CDR1 SGHNT, CDR2 YYREEE (reference sequence). CDR3 in amino acids: CASSPKGDRGVNGYTF. In DNA, the CDR3 is TGTGCCAGCAGCCCCAAGGGGGACAGGGGTGTAAATGGCTACACCTTC.

The V and J genes are TRBV28 and TRBJ1-1; TRBD1 might be the D (6 bases). The CDR3 loop spans 17 amino acids. In germline, CDR1 is MDHEN, CDR2 SYDVKM. With 3 bases removed from V and 5 bases from J, the gap between germline ends came to 22 bases. The CDR3 DNA reads as TGTGCCAGCAGTTTTTCCCGAGGGGGGGCGGAGAGGACTGAAGCTTTCTTT. It is translated as CASSFSRGGAERTEAFF.

This clone appeared once. The chain recombines TRBV7-2 with TRBJ2-5; 10 positions agree with TRBD2. This CDR3 region has 16 residues. The V gene's germline CDR1 is SGHTA and CDR2 FQGNSA. V gave up 1 base and J gave up 2 bases; unmatched junction bases: 4. The CDR3 nucleotides read TGTGCCAGCAGCTTAGGTATTAGCGGGGGGCAAGAGACCCAGTACTTC. Protein sequence: CASSLGISGGQETQYF. Supplemented by reference TRBV7-2 and TRBJ2-5, the full variable domain reads GAGVSQSPSNKVTEKGKDVELRCDPISGHTALYWYRQSLGQGLEFLIYFQGNSAPDKSGLPSDRFSAERTGGSVSTLTIQRTQQEDSAVYLCASSLGISGGQETQYFGPGTRLLVL.